Sequencing of this T cell receptor beta chain was carried out in a study of PD-L1 blockade in urothelial cancer. At the level of the study: Between 0 and 3 chemotherapy regimens preceded treatment for each patient. The study recovered a median of about 140,000 T cells per blood sample.

All patients handed over anywhere from 1 to 8 samples, pretreatment and on-treatment. Notes on this clone: The junction differs from germline at one of its ends, possibly a read error.

This CDR3 region has 15 residues. Per germline, CDR1 LNHDA and CDR2 SQIVND (reference sequence). This table comes from immunoSEQ multiplex PCR, and its TCRdb copy is limited to in-frame clones, with some not included. Of about 76,000 clones listed, under 90% are singletons. This specimen consisted of PBMCs, obtained around atezolizumab (anti-PD-L1) treatment. The chain couples TRBV19 to TRBJ2-4, with TRBD2 matching over 11 bases. The receptor was isolated from a man between 65 and 79 years old with urothelial cancer. The CDR3 DNA follows: TGTGCCAGTAGTATCACTACACTAGCGGGAGCTCCAGGGCACTTC. Protein: CASSITTLAGAPGHF.